This T cell receptor beta chain is drawn from a study of T-cell memory formation after mild COVID-19. One entry per CDR3 protein results from TCRdb running MiXCR on the 5' RACE reads. The sample has fewer than 650,000 distinct CDR3 sequences, about 20% seen once. This receptor was obtained from an adult woman who had mild COVID-19 (a few samples of this study predate the infection). Cell type and time point are not known. Sequencing used PBMCs or a T cell subset sorted from them (not recorded which).

The CDR3 DNA reads TGCGCCAGCAGCTCCGGACTAGCGGGAGGGCCGGTCGGCACAGATACGCAGTATTTT. As protein: CASSSGLAGGPVGTDTQYF. This chain joins TRBV5-1 and TRBJ2-3; 15 positions agree with TRBD2. The CDR3 consists of 19 residues. After removal of 3 bases from V and 1 base from J, the junction contained 9 bases not matched to a gene. Germline V lookup: CDR1 SGHRS, CDR2 YFSETQ.